Sequencing of this TCR beta chain was carried out in a study of T-cell memory formation after mild COVID-19. Study-level information: Largely, the TCR clusters proved donor specific. Notes on the study in general: Clones which contracted sat mainly in CM and EM if CD4+, and in EMRA if CD8+. While clones contracting from day 15 to 85 were balanced between CD4 and CD8, later expanders leaned CD4+.

This clonotype has just a few counts. The antigen remains unidentified. Using constant-segment primers, 5'RACE produced TCR alpha and TCR beta cDNA libraries carrying sample barcodes and UMIs. TCRdb reprocessed the 5' RACE reads via MiXCR and lists one record per CDR3 protein. The sample shows around 340,000 distinct CDR3 sequences, approximately 13% of them seen only once. Germline CDR1 is KGHSH and CDR2 is LQKENI. The V and J ends lost 2 bases and 4 bases respectively, with 14 bases between them. CDR3 length equals 15 residues. The rearrangement joins TRBV18 to TRBJ1-1; D gene unclear. The sequence was collected from a man between 18 and 29 years old who had mild COVID-19 (a few samples of this study predate the infection). Cell type and time point are not known. The sequenced sample consisted of PBMCs or a T cell subset sorted from them (not recorded which). The CDR3 is CASSPMRSWGTEAFF. The CDR3 DNA reads TGTGCCAGCTCACCAATGAGGAGCTGGGGCACTGAAGCTTTCTTT.